This T cell receptor (beta chain) was obtained from a study of cytomegalovirus exposure and HLA in healthy donors. PCR involved 60 Vbeta and 13 Jbeta primers. Sequencing used immunoSEQ multiplex PCR; TCRdb keeps in-frame clones, though not all of them. This table has approximately 70,000 clones, 60% to 75% appearing once. Broader study findings: According to a later analysis, most TCR beta chains associated with CMV appeared HLA-restricted.

V was pared by 8 bases and J by 1 base, with 3 bases of the junction left unmatched. The germline gives CDR1 MGHRA, CDR2 YSYEKL. The CDR3 length is 14 residues. As for this clone: No antigen is known for it.

The chain recombines TRBV4-1 with TRBJ1-5; 9 bases line up with TRBD1. The origin of this receptor is a male donor in good health and CMV-seropositive. Sequencing was done on a sample of PBMCs. The CDR3 nucleotides are TGCGCCAGCGGGACAGGGACGAGCAATCAGCCCCAGCATTTT. The encoded protein is CASGTGTSNQPQHF.